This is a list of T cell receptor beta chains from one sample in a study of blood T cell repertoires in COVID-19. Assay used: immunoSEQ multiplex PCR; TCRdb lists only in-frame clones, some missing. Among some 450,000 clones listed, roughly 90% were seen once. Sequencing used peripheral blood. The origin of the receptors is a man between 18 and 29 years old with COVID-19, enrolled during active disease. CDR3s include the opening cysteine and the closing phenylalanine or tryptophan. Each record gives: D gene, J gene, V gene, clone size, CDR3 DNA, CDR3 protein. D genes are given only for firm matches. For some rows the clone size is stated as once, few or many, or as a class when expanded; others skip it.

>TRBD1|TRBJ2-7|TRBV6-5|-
TGTGCCAGTAAAAAGGGGCAGGGGGCGTTTGGCGAGCAGTACTTC
CASKKGQGAFGEQYF
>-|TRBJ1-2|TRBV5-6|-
TGTGCCAGCAGCTTGGGCGCAGGGGTAGTCTATGGCTACACCTTC
CASSLGAGVVYGYTF
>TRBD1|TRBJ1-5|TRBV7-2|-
TGTGCCAGCAGCCTGGCGGGACAGTTTAACCAGCCCCAGCATTTT
CASSLAGQFNQPQHF
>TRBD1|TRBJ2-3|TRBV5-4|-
TGTGCCAGCAGCTTGGGGGGACAGGGGTGGGGTACGCAGTATTTT
CASSLGGQGWGTQYF
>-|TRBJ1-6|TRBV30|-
TGTGCCTGGGCCACCAGGGGCAAGTCACCCCTCCACTTT
CAWATRGKSPLHF
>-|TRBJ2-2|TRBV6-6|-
TGTGCCAGCAGTAAACAGGGTTCCGGGGAGCTGTTTTTT
CASSKQGSGELFF
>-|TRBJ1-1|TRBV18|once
TGTGCCAGCTCAACAGGGAATACGAACACTGAAGCTTTCTTT
CASSTGNTNTEAFF
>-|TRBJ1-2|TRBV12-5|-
TGTGCTAGTGGAGTTTGGGGGCACTATGGCTACACCTTC
CASGVWGHYGYTF
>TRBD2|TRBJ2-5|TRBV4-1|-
TGCGCCAGCAGCCGACAGACTAGCGGGCTAGAGACCCAGTACTTC
CASSRQTSGLETQYF
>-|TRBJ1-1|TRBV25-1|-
TGTGCCAGCAGTGAACCAAACACTGAAGCTTTCTTT
CASSEPNTEAFF
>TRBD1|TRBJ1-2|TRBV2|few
TGTGCCAGCAGTTCGGACAGGGTGGACTATGGCTACACCTTC
CASSSDRVDYGYTF
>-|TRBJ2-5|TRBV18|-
TGTGCCAGCTCACGGGGAGTCCAAGAGACCCAGTACTTC
CASSRGVQETQYF
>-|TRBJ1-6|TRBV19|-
TGTGCCAGCGGCAGGGTTCTCGGCAGTTCACCCCTCCACTTT
CASGRVLGSSPLHF
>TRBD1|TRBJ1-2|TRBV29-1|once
TGCAGCACCGACCGATTCGGACAGGTCAACTATGGCTACACCTTC
CSTDRFGQVNYGYTF
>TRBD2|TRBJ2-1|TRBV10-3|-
TGTGCCATCAGTGAGCAAGCGGGGAACAATGTCGGGCAGTTCTTC
CAISEQAGNNVGQFF
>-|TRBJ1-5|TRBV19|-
TGTGCCAGTAGTACAGGGAGGAGCAATCAGCCCCAGCATTTT
CASSTGRSNQPQHF
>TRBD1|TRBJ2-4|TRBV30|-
TGTGCCTGGAGTGTCAGGGGACAGGCTTTTCTCCTCAAAAACATTCAGTACTTC
CAWSVRGQAFLLKNIQYF
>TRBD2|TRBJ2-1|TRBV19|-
TGTGCCAGTAGTATCGGTCTAGCGGGAGGGCAGGAGCAGTTCTTC
CASSIGLAGGQEQFF
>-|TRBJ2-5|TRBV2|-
TGTGCCAGCCAACGGGGGACTGTGGAGACCCAGTACTTC
CASQRGTVETQYF
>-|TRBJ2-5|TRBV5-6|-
TGTGCCAGCAGCCCGGACTTACAAGAGACCCAGTACTTC
CASSPDLQETQYF
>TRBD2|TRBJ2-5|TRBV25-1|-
TGTGCCAGCAGACCACAGCGGGAGGCCGTGGAGACCCAGTACTTC
CASRPQREAVETQYF
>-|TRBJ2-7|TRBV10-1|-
TGCGCCAGCAGTGAATCGGGGGAACATTACGAGCAGTACTTC
CASSESGEHYEQYF
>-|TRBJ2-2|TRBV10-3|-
TGTGCCATCCAGGCCACGAACACCGGGGAGCTGTTTTTT
CAIQATNTGELFF
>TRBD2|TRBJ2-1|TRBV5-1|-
TGCGCCAGCAGCCCTCGGACTAGCGGGGGGGTATATGGCGAGTTCTTC
CASSPRTSGGVYGEFF
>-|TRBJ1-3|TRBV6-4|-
TGTGCCAGCAGTGATCATAAGTGGGGCTATGGAAACACCATATATTTT
CASSDHKWGYGNTIYF
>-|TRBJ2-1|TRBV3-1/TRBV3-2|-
TGTGCCAGCAGCCCTCGGGGAGGCAATTCCTACAATGAGCAGTTCTTC
CASSPRGGNSYNEQFF
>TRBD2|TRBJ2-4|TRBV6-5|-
TGTGCCAGCAGCAGCCGCGGGGGAGCCAAAAACATTCAGTACTTC
CASSSRGGAKNIQYF
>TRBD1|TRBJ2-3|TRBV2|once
TGTGCCAGCAGACGCCTGACAGGGGGCGGCACAGATACGCAGTATTTT
CASRRLTGGGTDTQYF
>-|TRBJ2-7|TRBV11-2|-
TGTGCCAGCAGCTTAGATCGACAGAGAGGGCAGTACTTC
CASSLDRQRGQYF
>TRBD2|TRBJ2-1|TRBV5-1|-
TGCGCCAGCAGCTCCTTAGCGGGAGCGGGGAATGAGCAGTTCTTC
CASSSLAGAGNEQFF
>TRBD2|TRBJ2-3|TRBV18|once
TGTGCCAGCTCACCAGGGCTAGCGGACCCCACAGATACGCAGTATTTT
CASSPGLADPTDTQYF
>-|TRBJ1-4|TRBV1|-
TGCACCAGCAGCCAAGTCCAAAATGAAAAACTGTTTTTT
CTSSQVQNEKLFF
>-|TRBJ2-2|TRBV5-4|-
TGTGCGACCCACCAGGGCTACGCCCGGGCCGGGGAGCTGTTTTTT
CATHQGYARAGELFF
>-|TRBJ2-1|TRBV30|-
TGTGCCTGGACTAACTACAATGAGCAGTTCTTC
CAWTNYNEQFF
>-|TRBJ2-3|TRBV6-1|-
TGTGCCAGCAGTGAAGTAGCGGACACCATCACAGATACGCAGTATTTT
CASSEVADTITDTQYF
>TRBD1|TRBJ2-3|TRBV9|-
TGTGCCAGCAGCGTACAACAGGGGTCGGATACGCAGTATTTT
CASSVQQGSDTQYF
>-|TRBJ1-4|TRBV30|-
TGTGCCTGGAGTTTGGGAAGCGGTAGCGAAAAACTGTTTTTT
CAWSLGSGSEKLFF
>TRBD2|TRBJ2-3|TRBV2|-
TGTGCCAGCAGCGAAGGTGTTGTCGGGGGGGCGGAAGATACGCAGTATTTT
CASSEGVVGGAEDTQYF
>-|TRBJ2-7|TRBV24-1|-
TGTGCCACCAGTGACCGAGGGTACGAGCAGTACTTC
CATSDRGYEQYF
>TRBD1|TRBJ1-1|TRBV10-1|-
TGCGCCAGCAGCCAAAACAGGGGGCCTACTGAAGCTTTCTTT
CASSQNRGPTEAFF
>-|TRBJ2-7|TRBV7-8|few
TGTGCCAGCAGCTTAGAGAGCTCCTACGAGCAGTACTTC
CASSLESSYEQYF
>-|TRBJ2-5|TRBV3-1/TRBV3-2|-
TGTGCCAGCAGCCACTCAGTCGAGACCCAGTACTTC
CASSHSVETQYF
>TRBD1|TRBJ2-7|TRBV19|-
TGTGCCAGTAGGGATGGACAGGGAGGCACCTACGAGCAGTACTTC
CASRDGQGGTYEQYF